The present T cell receptor beta chain was sequenced within a study of technical replicates of blood from several donors. Measured with immunoSEQ multiplex PCR; TCRdb has only the in-frame clones, and not every one. This table has more than 65,000 clones, more than 80% appearing once. The sequence was collected from a human donor in good health. Some clones in this sample may be carry-over from other donors' samples. What was sequenced was PBMCs.

For the CDR3, the DNA is TGCGCCAGCAGCCAAGACATGGGACTCGCCTACGAGCAGTACTTC. This translates into CASSQDMGLAYEQYF. This chain connects TRBV4-3 to TRBJ2-7; D possibly corresponds to TRBD2 (6 bases). CDR1 and CDR2 (germline): LGHNA, YSLEER. CDR3 length: 15 residues. V was shortened by 0 bases and J by 2 bases, with 11 bases between the two germline ends.